What follows are 29 T cell receptor beta chains derived from one specimen sequenced in a study of T cells in localized non-small cell lung cancer. Clones were sequenced by immunoSEQ multiplex PCR, and TCRdb holds only the in-frame ones, with some missing. The sample carries under 20,000 clones, about 88% recorded once. The specimen comprised peripheral blood, sampled before any cancer treatment. The receptors were gathered from a male donor at least 60 years old with stage I lung adenocarcinoma.

The chain joins TRBV5-4 to TRBJ2-4; D tentatively fits TRBD1 or TRBD2 (6 bases each). Germline V gene data show CDR1 as SGHNT and CDR2 as YYREEE (reference sequence). This CDR3 is 16 amino acids long. Between the trimmed V and J ends, which lost 0 bases and 6 bases, there was a span of 16 bases. The CDR3 sequence is CASSLAEGGQGNIQYF. The CDR3 coding sequence is TGTGCCAGCAGCTTGGCCGAAGGGGGGCAGGGAAACATTCAGTACTTC.

This clone has just one count. At one of its ends the junction is not consistent with the germline gene, which may arise from a read error. The chain recombines TRBV28 with TRBJ1-1; D is unclear. The CDR3 sequence is 11 residues long. CDR1 MDHEN and CDR2 SYDVKM come from the germline V gene. The CDR3 loop reads CASSLNAEAFF. The CDR3, as DNA: TGTGCCAGCAGTTTGAACGCTGAAGCTTTCTTT.

This chain connects TRBV10-2 to TRBJ2-2, with TRBD1 identical over 7 bases. CDR3 length: 15 residues. CDR1 and CDR2 from the germline V gene are WSHSY and SAAADI. The junction had 6 bases not matched to a gene; V was cut back by 4 bases and J by 4 bases. CDR3: CASSGRTGPTGELFF. The CDR3 DNA sequence: TGCGCCAGCAGTGGGCGGACAGGTCCCACCGGGGAGCTGTTTTTT.

The gene calls are TRBV27 and TRBJ2-1; possible D gene TRBD1, 5 bases. Trimming took off 2 bases at V and 0 bases at J, with 14 bases between the two ends. Per the germline V gene, CDR1 is MNHEY and CDR2 is SMNVEV (reference sequence). This CDR3 is 17 amino acids long. For the CDR3, the DNA is TGTGCCAGCAGTTTACCTACAGGAGCTAGCTCCTACAATGAGCAGTTCTTC. Its translation: CASSLPTGASSYNEQFF.

The chain combines TRBV7-2 with TRBJ1-2, with TRBD1 matching 7 bases. This CDR3 has 14 amino acids. CDR1 and CDR2 from the germline V gene are SGHTA and FQGNSA. V lost 0 bases to trimming and J lost 6 bases; unmatched junction nucleotides: 4. CDR3 amino acids: CASSLAQTGNGYTF. CDR3 nucleotides: TGTGCCAGCAGCTTAGCGCAGACAGGGAATGGCTACACCTTC.

The chain has TRBV27 and TRBJ1-6; D not resolved. Trimming removed 6 bases at V and 0 bases at J, with 15 bases between. Germline V gene lookup returns CDR1 MNHEY and CDR2 SMNVEV (reference sequence). This CDR3 is built from 17 residues. CDR3 sequence reads: CASSPIRASSYNSPLHF. As DNA, the CDR3 is TGTGCCAGCAGCCCGATAAGGGCTAGCTCCTATAATTCACCCCTCCACTTT.

This clone occurred once. V is TRBV7-2 and J is TRBJ1-6, with a possible D match to TRBD1 (6 bases). Deletions cut 5 bases from V and 7 bases from J, with 21 bases between. The CDR3 spans 17 residues. Germline assignment: CDR1 SGHTA and CDR2 FQGNSA. CDR3 sequence: CASSLGAWGALNSPLHF. In DNA form, the CDR3 reads TGTGCCAGCAGCCTAGGGGCCTGGGGGGCTTTAAATTCACCCCTCCACTTT.

The chain employs TRBV15 and TRBJ2-7; D uncertain. V gave up 0 bases and J gave up 6 bases, with 9 bases separating them. The CDR3 length is 13 residues. The V gene's germline CDR1 is LNHNV and CDR2 YYDKDF (reference sequence). Here the CDR3 reads CATSRDLKGEQYF. The CDR3 DNA follows: TGTGCCACCAGCAGAGACCTCAAGGGCGAGCAGTACTTC. The full variable domain, completed using reference TRBV15 and TRBJ2-7, is DAMVIQNPRYQVTQFGKPVTLSCSQTLNHNVMYWYQQKSSQAPKLLFHYYDKDFNNEADTPDNFQSRRPNTSFCFLDIRSPGLGDTAMYLCATSRDLKGEQYFGPGTRLTVT.

The chain employs TRBV7-6 and TRBJ1-3; 7 nucleotides match TRBD1. CDR1 is SGHVS, CDR2 FNYEAQ, per germline. J gave up 0 bases and V 3 bases, and 5 bases lay outside the gene matches. This CDR3 has 16 amino acids. The CDR3 DNA reads TGTGCCAGCAGCTTGACAGGGCAGAGCTCTGGAAACACCATATATTTT. Translated: CASSLTGQSSGNTIYF.

The rearrangement links TRBV7-2 to TRBJ1-1, with no clear D. Between the trimmed V and J ends, which lost 1 base and 1 base, there was a span of 10 bases. This CDR3 has 15 amino acids. Germline V CDR1 and CDR2: SGHTA, FQGNSA. The CDR3 DNA reads as TGTGCCAGCAGCTTAGAGCCAGTTCAGAACACTGAAGCTTTCTTT. Translation: CASSLEPVQNTEAFF.

V and J are TRBV19 and TRBJ2-5; the D gene could be TRBD1 or TRBD2 (5 bases each). The DNA end is more similar to TRBJ2-7, so the J call may be wrong. The germline gives CDR1 LNHDA, CDR2 SQIVND (reference sequence). The CDR3 sequence is 13 residues long. The CDR3 DNA reads as TGTGCCAGTAGTATGGGGACCCTCGGCGAGCAGTACTTC. It is translated as CASSMGTLGEQYF.

CDR3 DNA: TGCGCCAGCAGCTTGACAGGGGCCACCCAAGAGACCCAGTACTTC. It yields the protein CASSLTGATQETQYF. The rearrangement joins TRBV5-1 to TRBJ2-5; 7 nucleotides match TRBD1. J lost 1 base, V lost 1 base, and 4 bases had no gene match. Germline V gives CDR1 SGHRS, CDR2 YFSETQ. The CDR3 has 15 amino acids. Full variable domain (outside the CDR3, taken from reference TRBV5-1 and TRBJ2-5): KAGVTQTPRYLIKTRGQQVTLSCSPISGHRSVSWYQQTPGQGLQFLFEYFSETQRNKGNFPGRFSGRQFSNSRSEMNVSTLELGDSALYLCASSLTGATQETQYFGPGTRLLVL.

This chain links TRBV7-8 with TRBJ1-2; D ambiguous. V lost 5 bases and J 2 bases, leaving 18 bases between the germline ends. Germline V lookup: CDR1 SGHVS, CDR2 FQNEAQ. The CDR3 sequence is 16 residues long. The CDR3 region is CASSPFSRADNYGYTF. In nucleotides, the CDR3 is TGTGCCAGCAGCCCCTTCAGCCGGGCGGACAACTATGGCTACACCTTC. Supplemented by reference TRBV7-8 and TRBJ1-2, the full variable domain reads GAGVSQSPRYKVAKRGQDVALRCDPISGHVSLFWYQQALGQGPEFLTYFQNEAQLDKSGLPSDRFFAERPEGSVSTLKIQRTQQEDSAVYLCASSPFSRADNYGYTFGSGTRLTVV.

This clone occurred once. The genes are TRBV6-5 and TRBJ1-6; the D gene is possibly TRBD1 (5 bases). The CDR3 is 13 residues long. Trimming pared 0 bases from V and 16 bases from J, leaving 13 bases between. Germline CDR1 is MNHEY and CDR2 is SVGAGI. The CDR3 reads CASSYSRGERLHF. In DNA form, the CDR3 reads TGTGCCAGCAGTTACTCGAGAGGGGAAAGACTCCACTTT.

The chain uses TRBV13 and TRBJ2-1; D remains ambiguous. The CDR3 sequence is 13 residues long. The germline gives CDR1 PRHDT, CDR2 FYEKMQ (reference sequence). Between the trimmed V and J ends, which lost 3 bases and 7 bases, there was a span of 10 bases. The CDR3 loop reads CASSFEVGNEQFF. CDR3 coding DNA: TGTGCCAGCAGCTTCGAGGTTGGAAATGAGCAGTTCTTC.

This clone is classed as medium-sized (0.01 to 0.1%). The genes are TRBV2 and TRBJ2-1, with 10 bases fitting TRBD2. With 5 bases clipped from V and 3 bases from J, the junction kept 7 bases outside the gene matches. There are 16 residues in the CDR3. The V gene's germline CDR1 is SNHLY and CDR2 FYNNEI. CDR3 nucleotides: TGTGCCAGCAGTCTTGCTAGCGGGGGATTCTACAATGAGCAGTTCTTC. It codes for CASSLASGGFYNEQFF.

The chain combines TRBV4-1 with TRBJ1-2; 7 bases fit TRBD1. The trim removed 2 bases at V and 5 bases at J, leaving 14 bases unmatched. Germline CDR1 is MGHRA and CDR2 is YSYEKL. The CDR3 spans 17 residues. The CDR3 coding sequence is TGCGCCAGCAGCCAACACTTATCGAGGGGGCCGGGGTATGGCTACACCTTC. Protein: CASSQHLSRGPGYGYTF.

This clone was picked up a small number of times. The chain recombines TRBV7-8 with TRBJ1-3, with no clear D. Germline V gene sequence: CDR1 SGHVS, CDR2 FQNEAQ. Trimming took 2 bases from V and 5 from J, leaving 7 bases between them. The CDR3 sequence is 13 residues long. CDR3 nucleotide sequence: TGTGCCAGCAGCTTATCCACCCGAAACACCATATATTTT. Protein: CASSLSTRNTIYF. Based on the CDR3 plus reference TRBV7-8 and TRBJ1-3, the full variable domain is GAGVSQSPRYKVAKRGQDVALRCDPISGHVSLFWYQQALGQGPEFLTYFQNEAQLDKSGLPSDRFFAERPEGSVSTLKIQRTQQEDSAVYLCASSLSTRNTIYFGEGSWLTVV.

This rearrangement joins TRBV5-4 to TRBJ1-2; 12 bases are shared with TRBD1. CDR1 is SGHNT and CDR2 is YYREEE in the germline V gene (reference sequence). The J segment lost 7 bases and the V segment lost 4 bases, leaving 8 bases of the junction unmatched. CDR3 size: 15 residues. The chain's CDR3 is CASSPPGQGAGGYTF. CDR3 nucleotides: TGTGCCAGCAGCCCTCCGGGACAGGGGGCCGGTGGCTACACCTTC.

V is TRBV11-2 and J is TRBJ2-3; 7 bases line up with TRBD1. The CDR3 extends over 14 amino acids. The ends lost 5 bases at V and 4 bases at J; junction bases unmatched: 6. Germline V gives CDR1 SGHAT, CDR2 FQNNGV. CDR3 nucleotide sequence: TGTGCCAGCAGCAACCGGGACAGACCAGATACGCAGTATTTT. Translating gives CASSNRDRPDTQYF.

The chain has TRBV28 and TRBJ1-5, with TRBD1 identical over 8 bases. The CDR3 is made up of 14 amino acids. Germline V gene sequence: CDR1 MDHEN, CDR2 SYDVKM. With V trimmed by 6 bases and J by 6 bases, 7 bases remained unmatched. The CDR3 loop is CASSLDRGGQPQHF. The CDR3 DNA is TGTGCCAGCAGCCTAGACAGGGGTGGTCAGCCCCAGCATTTT.

V gene TRBV7-9 combines with J gene TRBJ2-2; D remains unclear. V was cut by 3 bases and J by 0 bases, with 5 bases left in between. The V gene's germline CDR1 is SEHNR and CDR2 FQNEAQ (reference sequence). This CDR3 is built from 14 residues. The CDR3 nucleotides are TGTGCCAGCAGCTTGGGTGCGAACACCGGGGAGCTGTTTTTT. It translates to CASSLGANTGELFF. Supplemented by reference TRBV7-9 and TRBJ2-2, the full variable domain reads DTGVSQNPRHKITKRGQNVTFRCDPISEHNRLYWYRQTLGQGPEFLTYFQNEAQLEKSRLLSDRFSAERPKGSFSTLEIQRTEQGDSAMYLCASSLGANTGELFFGEGSRLTVL.

The V and J genes are TRBV5-4 and TRBJ2-7, with TRBD1 matching over 7 bases. The CDR3 spans 14 residues. Looked up from germline, CDR1 is SGHNT and CDR2 is YYREEE (reference sequence). V lost 3 bases, J lost 2 bases, and 5 bases stayed unmatched. CDR3 in amino acids: CASSSKTGPYEQYF. The CDR3 nucleotides read TGTGCCAGCAGCTCGAAGACAGGGCCCTACGAGCAGTACTTC.

The V gene is TRBV25-1, the J gene TRBJ2-3; D unresolved. Germline V CDR1 and CDR2: MGHDK, SYGVNS. The CDR3 runs 11 residues. V lost 8 bases and J 4 bases, leaving 7 bases between the germline ends. The DNA for the CDR3 is TGTGCCAGCCGTGTGGCAGATACGCAGTATTTT. Translated: CASRVADTQYF.

The sample holds one count of this clone. The chain employs TRBV4-1 and TRBJ2-5; 7 bases are shared with TRBD1. Trimming took 3 bases from V and 5 from J; bases not matched to a gene: 6. Germline assignment: CDR1 MGHRA and CDR2 YSYEKL. This CDR3 has 14 amino acids. The CDR3 protein is CASSQSNRGETQYF. The CDR3 nucleotides are TGCGCCAGCAGCCAGTCAAACAGGGGCGAGACCCAGTACTTC.

The V gene is TRBV7-2, the J gene TRBJ1-2; D unclear. CDR1 SGHTA and CDR2 FQGNSA come from the germline V gene. Deletions cut 3 bases from V and 1 base from J, with 9 bases between. The CDR3 sequence is 14 residues long. CDR3 nucleotides: TGTGCCAGCAGCTTGGACGGCTTTAACTATGGCTACACCTTC. It translates to CASSLDGFNYGYTF.

As DNA, the CDR3 is TGTGCCAGCAGGACCGACAGGACCCACTCCTACGAGCAGTACTTC. It encodes CASRTDRTHSYEQYF. V gene TRBV6-6 combines with J gene TRBJ2-7, with D possibly matching TRBD1 (6 bases). The CDR3 consists of 15 residues. Germline CDR1 and CDR2: MNHNY and SVGAGI (reference sequence). Trimming cost V 6 bases and J 0 bases, with 15 bases left between them.

J is TRBJ2-7 and V is TRBV7-9; weak D call: TRBD2 (7 bases). This CDR3 spans 14 amino acids. V lost 8 bases, J lost 1 base, and 15 bases lay in between. CDR1 and CDR2 from the germline V gene are SEHNR and FQNEAQ (reference sequence). This CDR3 is CASLGGDGSYEQYF. For the CDR3, the DNA is TGTGCCAGCTTAGGGGGGGACGGGTCCTACGAGCAGTACTTC.

The chain has TRBV9 and TRBJ2-7; TRBD1 agrees at 9 bases. With 3 bases clipped from V and 7 bases from J, the junction kept 14 bases outside the gene matches. This CDR3 is built from 16 residues. The germline CDR1 and CDR2 sequences are SGDLS and YYNGEE. The CDR3 sequence is CASSGRPGQGVREQYF. The CDR3 nucleotides read TGTGCCAGCAGCGGACGTCCGGGACAGGGAGTTAGGGAGCAGTACTTC.